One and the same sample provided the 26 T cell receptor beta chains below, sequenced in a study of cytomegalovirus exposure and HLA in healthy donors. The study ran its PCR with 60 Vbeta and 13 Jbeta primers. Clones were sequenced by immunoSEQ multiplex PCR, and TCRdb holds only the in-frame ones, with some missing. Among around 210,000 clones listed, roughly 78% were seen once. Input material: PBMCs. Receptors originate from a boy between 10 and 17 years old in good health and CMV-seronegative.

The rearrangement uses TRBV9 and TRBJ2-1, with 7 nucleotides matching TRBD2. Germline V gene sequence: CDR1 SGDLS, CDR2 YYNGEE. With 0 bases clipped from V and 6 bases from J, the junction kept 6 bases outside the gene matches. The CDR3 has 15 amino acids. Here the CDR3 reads CASSVDSGTGNEQFF. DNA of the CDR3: TGTGCCAGCAGCGTAGACAGCGGGACGGGCAATGAGCAGTTCTTC.

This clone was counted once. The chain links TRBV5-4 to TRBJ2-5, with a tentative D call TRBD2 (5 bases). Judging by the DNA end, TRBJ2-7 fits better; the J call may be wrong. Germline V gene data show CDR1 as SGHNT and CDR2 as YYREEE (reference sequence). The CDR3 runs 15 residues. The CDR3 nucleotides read TGTGCCAGCAGCCTATCTCCGGGAATAGCATACGAGCAGTACTTC. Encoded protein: CASSLSPGIAYEQYF.

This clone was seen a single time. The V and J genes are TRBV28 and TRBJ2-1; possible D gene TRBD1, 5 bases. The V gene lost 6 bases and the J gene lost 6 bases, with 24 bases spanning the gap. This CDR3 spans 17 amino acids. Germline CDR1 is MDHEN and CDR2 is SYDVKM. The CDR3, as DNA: TGTGCCAGCAGGGGTAAGGGGCTTGGCAGAGTAACCAATGAGCAGTTCTTC. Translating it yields CASRGKGLGRVTNEQFF. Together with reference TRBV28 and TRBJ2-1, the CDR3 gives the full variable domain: DVKVTQSSRYLVKRTGEKVFLECVQDMDHENMFWYRQDPGLGLRLIYFSYDVKMKEKGDIPEGYSVSREKKERFSLILESASTNQTSMYLCASRGKGLGRVTNEQFFGPGTRLTVL.

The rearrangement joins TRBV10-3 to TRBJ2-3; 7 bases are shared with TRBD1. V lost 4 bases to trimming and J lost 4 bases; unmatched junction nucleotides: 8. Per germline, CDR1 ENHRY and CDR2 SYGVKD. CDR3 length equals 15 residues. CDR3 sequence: CAISVNRGSSDTQYF. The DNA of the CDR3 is TGTGCCATCAGTGTGAACAGGGGTAGTTCAGATACGCAGTATTTT.

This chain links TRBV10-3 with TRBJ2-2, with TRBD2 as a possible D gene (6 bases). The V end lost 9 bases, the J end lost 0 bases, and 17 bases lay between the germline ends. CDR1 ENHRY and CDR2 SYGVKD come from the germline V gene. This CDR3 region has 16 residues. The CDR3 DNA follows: TGTGCCATGTCCATCGTGGCGGGAACGAACACCGGGGAGCTGTTTTTT. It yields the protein CAMSIVAGTNTGELFF.

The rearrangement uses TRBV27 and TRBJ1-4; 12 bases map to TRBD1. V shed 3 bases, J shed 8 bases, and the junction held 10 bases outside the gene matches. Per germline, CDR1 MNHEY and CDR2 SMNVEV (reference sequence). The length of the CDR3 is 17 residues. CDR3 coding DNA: TGTGCCAGCAGTTTTTCGGGGACAGGGGGCGGGGGGGAAAAACTGTTTTTT. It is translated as CASSFSGTGGGGEKLFF.

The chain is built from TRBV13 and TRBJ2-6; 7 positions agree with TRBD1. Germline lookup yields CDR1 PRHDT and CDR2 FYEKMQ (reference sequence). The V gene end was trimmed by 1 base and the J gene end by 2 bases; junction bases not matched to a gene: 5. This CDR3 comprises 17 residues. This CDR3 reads CASSLEPDRAGANVLTF. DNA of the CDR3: TGTGCCAGCAGCTTAGAACCCGACAGGGCTGGGGCCAACGTCCTGACTTTC. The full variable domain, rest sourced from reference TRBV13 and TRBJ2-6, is AAGVIQSPRHLIKEKRETATLKCYPIPRHDTVYWYQQGPGQDPQFLISFYEKMQSDKGSIPDRFSAQQFSDYHSELNMSSLELGDSALYFCASSLEPDRAGANVLTFGAGSRLTVL.

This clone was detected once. This CDR3 reads CAISAGGGQPQHF. The CDR3 DNA sequence: TGTGCCATCAGTGCAGGGGGCGGTCAGCCCCAGCATTTT. The V call is TRBV10-3, the J call TRBJ1-5; TRBD1 agrees at 8 bases. The germline V gene encodes CDR1 ENHRY and CDR2 SYGVKD. The junction had 2 bases not matched to a gene; V was cut back by 4 bases and J by 6 bases. This CDR3 region has 13 residues.

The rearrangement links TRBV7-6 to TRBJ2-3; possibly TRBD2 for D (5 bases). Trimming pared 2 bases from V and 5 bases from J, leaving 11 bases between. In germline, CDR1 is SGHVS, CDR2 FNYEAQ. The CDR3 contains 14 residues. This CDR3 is CASSLWRSGDTQYF. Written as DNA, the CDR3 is TGTGCCAGCAGCTTATGGAGGTCCGGAGATACGCAGTATTTT.

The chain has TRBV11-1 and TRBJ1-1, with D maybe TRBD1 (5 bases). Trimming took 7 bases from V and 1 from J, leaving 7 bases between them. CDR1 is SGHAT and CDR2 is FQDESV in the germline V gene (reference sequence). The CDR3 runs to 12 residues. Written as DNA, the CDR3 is TGTGCCAGCATTGGACAGAACACTGAAGCTTTCTTT. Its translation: CASIGQNTEAFF.

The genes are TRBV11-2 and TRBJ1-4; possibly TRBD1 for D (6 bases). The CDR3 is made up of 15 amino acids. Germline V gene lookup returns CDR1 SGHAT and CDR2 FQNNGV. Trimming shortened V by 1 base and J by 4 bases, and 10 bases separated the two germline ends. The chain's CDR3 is CASSLVIGGNEKLFF. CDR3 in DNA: TGTGCCAGCAGCTTAGTAATAGGGGGTAATGAAAAACTGTTTTTT. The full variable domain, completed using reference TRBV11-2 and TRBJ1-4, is EAGVAQSPRYKIIEKRQSVAFWCNPISGHATLYWYQQILGQGPKLLIQFQNNGVVDDSQLPKDRFSAERLKGVDSTLKIQPAKLEDSAVYLCASSLVIGGNEKLFFGSGTQLSVL.

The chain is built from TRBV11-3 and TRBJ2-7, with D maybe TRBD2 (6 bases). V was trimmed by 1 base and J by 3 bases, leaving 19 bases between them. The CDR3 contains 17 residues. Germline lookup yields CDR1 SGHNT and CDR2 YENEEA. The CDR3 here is CASSLGGGSGVRYEQYF. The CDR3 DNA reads TGTGCCAGCAGCTTAGGAGGAGGTTCGGGGGTACGCTACGAGCAGTACTTC.

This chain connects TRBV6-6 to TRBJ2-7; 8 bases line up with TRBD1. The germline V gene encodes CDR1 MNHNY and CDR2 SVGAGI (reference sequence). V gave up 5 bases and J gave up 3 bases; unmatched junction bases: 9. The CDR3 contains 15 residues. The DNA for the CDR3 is TGTGCCAGCAGTAAAACCGGGACAGGAAACTACGAGCAGTACTTC. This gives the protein CASSKTGTGNYEQYF.

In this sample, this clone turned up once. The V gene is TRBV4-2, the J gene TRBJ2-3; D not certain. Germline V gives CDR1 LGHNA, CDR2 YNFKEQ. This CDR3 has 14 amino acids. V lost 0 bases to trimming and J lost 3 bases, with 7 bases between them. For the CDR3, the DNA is TGTGCCAGCAGCCAAGATCGTCGTACAGATACGCAGTATTTT. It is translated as CASSQDRRTDTQYF.

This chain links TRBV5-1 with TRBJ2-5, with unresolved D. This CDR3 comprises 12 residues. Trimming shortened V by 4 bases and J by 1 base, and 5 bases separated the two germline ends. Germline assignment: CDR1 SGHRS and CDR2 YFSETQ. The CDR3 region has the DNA TGCGCCAGCAGCCACAGCCAAGAGACCCAGTACTTC. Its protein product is CASSHSQETQYF.

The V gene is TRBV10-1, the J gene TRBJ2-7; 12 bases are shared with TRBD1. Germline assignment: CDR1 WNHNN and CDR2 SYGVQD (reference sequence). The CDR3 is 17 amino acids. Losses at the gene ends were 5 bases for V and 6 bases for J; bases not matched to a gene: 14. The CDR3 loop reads CASSQNIRDRGHGEQYF. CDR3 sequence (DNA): TGCGCCAGCAGTCAGAATATCCGGGACAGGGGGCACGGCGAGCAGTACTTC.

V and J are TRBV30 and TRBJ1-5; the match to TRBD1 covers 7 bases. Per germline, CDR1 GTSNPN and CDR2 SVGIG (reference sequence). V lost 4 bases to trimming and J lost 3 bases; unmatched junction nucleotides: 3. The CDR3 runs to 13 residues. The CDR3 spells CAWTQGNNQPQHF. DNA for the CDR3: TGTGCCTGGACACAGGGGAACAATCAGCCCCAGCATTTT.

The CDR3 sequence: CSVEEPLGGLFF. The CDR3 region has the DNA TGCAGCGTTGAAGAGCCCTTGGGAGGGCTGTTTTTT. V usage is TRBV29-1 and J usage is TRBJ1-4; D is ambiguous. Between the trimmed V and J ends, which lost 0 bases and 14 bases, there was a span of 13 bases. The CDR3 length is 12 residues. Germline V CDR1 and CDR2: SQVTM, ANQGSEA.

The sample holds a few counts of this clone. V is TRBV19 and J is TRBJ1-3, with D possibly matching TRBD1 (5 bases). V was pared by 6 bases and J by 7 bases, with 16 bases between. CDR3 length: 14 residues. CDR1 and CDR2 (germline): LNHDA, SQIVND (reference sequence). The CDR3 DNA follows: TGTGCCAGTAGCACCAGCTGGACAACGAACACCATATATTTT. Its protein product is CASSTSWTTNTIYF. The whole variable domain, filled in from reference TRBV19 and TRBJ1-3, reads DGGITQSPKYLFRKEGQNVTLSCEQNLNHDAMYWYRQDPGQGLRLIYYSQIVNDFQKGDIAEGYSVSREKKESFPLTVTSAQKNPTAFYLCASSTSWTTNTIYFGEGSWLTVV.

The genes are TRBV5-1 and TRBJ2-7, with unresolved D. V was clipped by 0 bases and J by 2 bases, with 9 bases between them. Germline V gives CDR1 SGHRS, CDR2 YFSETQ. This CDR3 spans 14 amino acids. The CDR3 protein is CASSLGRSTYEQYF. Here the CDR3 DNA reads TGCGCCAGCAGCTTGGGCAGGTCGACCTACGAGCAGTACTTC.

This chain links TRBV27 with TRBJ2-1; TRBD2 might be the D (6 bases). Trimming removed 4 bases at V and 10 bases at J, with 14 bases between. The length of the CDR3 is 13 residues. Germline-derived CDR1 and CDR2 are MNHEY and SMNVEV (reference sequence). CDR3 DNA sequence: TGTGCCAGCAGTTACGGGACTCTTCTAGAGCAGTTCTTC. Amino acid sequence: CASSYGTLLEQFF.

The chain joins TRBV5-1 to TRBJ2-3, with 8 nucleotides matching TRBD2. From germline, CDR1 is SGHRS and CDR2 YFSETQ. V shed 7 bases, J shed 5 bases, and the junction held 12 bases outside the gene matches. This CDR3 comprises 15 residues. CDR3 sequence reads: CASRHLSREVDTQYF. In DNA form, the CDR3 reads TGCGCCAGCCGCCACTTATCGCGGGAGGTAGATACGCAGTATTTT.

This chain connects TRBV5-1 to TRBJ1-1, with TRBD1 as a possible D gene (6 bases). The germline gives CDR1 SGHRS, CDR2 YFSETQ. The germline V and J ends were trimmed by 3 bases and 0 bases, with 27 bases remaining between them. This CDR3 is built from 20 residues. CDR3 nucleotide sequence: TGCGCCAGCAGCTCCACCGGGGGCGGAGGGGGGGTTAGTATGAACACTGAAGCTTTCTTT. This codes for CASSSTGGGGGVSMNTEAFF.

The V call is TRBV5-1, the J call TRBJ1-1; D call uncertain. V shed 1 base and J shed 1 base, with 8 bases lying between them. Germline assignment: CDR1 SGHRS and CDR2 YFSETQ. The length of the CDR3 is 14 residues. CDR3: CASSLYRENTEAFF. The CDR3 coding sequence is TGCGCCAGCAGCTTGTACAGAGAGAACACTGAAGCTTTCTTT.

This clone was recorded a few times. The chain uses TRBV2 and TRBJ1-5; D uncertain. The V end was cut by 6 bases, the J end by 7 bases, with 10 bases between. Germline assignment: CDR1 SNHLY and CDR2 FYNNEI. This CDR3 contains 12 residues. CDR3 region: CASRGPGQPQHF. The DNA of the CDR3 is TGTGCCAGCAGAGGTCCGGGGCAGCCCCAGCATTTT.

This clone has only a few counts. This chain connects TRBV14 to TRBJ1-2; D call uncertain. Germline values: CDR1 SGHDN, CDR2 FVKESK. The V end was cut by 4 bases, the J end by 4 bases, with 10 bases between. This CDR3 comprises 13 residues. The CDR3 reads CASSPRLFYGYTF. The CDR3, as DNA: TGTGCCAGCAGCCCGCGGTTGTTCTATGGCTACACCTTC. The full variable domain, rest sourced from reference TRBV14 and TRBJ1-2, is EAGVTQFPSHSVIEKGQTVTLRCDPISGHDNLYWYRRVMGKEIKFLLHFVKESKQDESGMPNNRFLAERTGGTYSTLKVQPAELEDSGVYFCASSPRLFYGYTFGSGTRLTVV.